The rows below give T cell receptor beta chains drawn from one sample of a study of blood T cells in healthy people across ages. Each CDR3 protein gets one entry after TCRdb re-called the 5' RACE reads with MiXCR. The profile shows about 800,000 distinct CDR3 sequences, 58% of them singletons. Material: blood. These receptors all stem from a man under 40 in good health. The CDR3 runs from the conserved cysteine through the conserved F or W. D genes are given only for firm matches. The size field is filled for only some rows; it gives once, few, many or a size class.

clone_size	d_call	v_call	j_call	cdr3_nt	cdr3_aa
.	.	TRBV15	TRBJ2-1	TGTGCCACCAGCAGAGATTATGAGGAGGGGCGACGGGGGAATGAGCAGTTCTTC	CATSRDYEEGRRGNEQFF
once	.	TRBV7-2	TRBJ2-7	TGTGCCAGCAGCTTCTTCTCCTACGAGCAGTACTTC	CASSFFSYEQYF
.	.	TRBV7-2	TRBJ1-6	TGTGCCAGCAGCCCCCCACAGCGGGGTTCACCCCTCCACTTT	CASSPPQRGSPLHF
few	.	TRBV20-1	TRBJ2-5	TGCAGTTTTCCCTGGCAAGAGACCCAGTACTTC	CSFPWQETQYF
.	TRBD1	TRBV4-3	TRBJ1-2	TGCGCCAGCAGCCGGTTACGATTGGGACAGGACTATGGCTACACCTTC	CASSRLRLGQDYGYTF
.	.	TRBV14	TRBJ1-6	TGTGCCAGCAGCCAAGATGGCCCCCGGCACTTGGACTATTCACCCCTCCACTTT	CASSQDGPRHLDYSPLHF
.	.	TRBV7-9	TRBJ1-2	TGTGCCAGCAGCTCACCCGACCAGGGGCCACAAATCGGCGGCTACACCTTC	CASSSPDQGPQIGGYTF
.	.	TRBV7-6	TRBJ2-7	TGTGCCAGCAGCCCAGGCCTCAGGGGAGGCTACGAGCAGTACTTC	CASSPGLRGGYEQYF
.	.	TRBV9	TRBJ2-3	TGTGCCAGCAGCGCAGGGGGCTTAGCGGGAGATACGCAGTATTTT	CASSAGGLAGDTQYF
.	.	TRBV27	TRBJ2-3	TGTGCCAGCAGCCTTTTGGGTTTCGCGGAGGTAGATACGCAGTATTTT	CASSLLGFAEVDTQYF
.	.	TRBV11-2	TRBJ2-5	TGTGCCAGCAGTCAACCCGAGACCCAGTACTTC	CASSQPETQYF
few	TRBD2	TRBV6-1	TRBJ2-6	TGTGCCAGCAGTCACGGACTAGGGCCTGGGGCCAACGTCCTGACTTTC	CASSHGLGPGANVLTF
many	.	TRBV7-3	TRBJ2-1	TGTGCCAGCAGCATCGACTACAGGGATGGTGAGCAGTTCTTC	CASSIDYRDGEQFF
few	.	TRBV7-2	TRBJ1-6	TGTGCCAGCAGAATAAGTGCGGGGGCTGATAATTCACCCCTCCACTTT	CASRISAGADNSPLHF
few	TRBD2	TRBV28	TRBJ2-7	TGTGCCAGCAGAACGGGACTAACCTACGAGCAGTACTTC	CASRTGLTYEQYF
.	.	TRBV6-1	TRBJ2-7	TGTGCCAGCAAGAGAGTCTCCTACGAGCAGTACTTC	CASKRVSYEQYF
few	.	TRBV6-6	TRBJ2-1	TGTGCCAGCAGCTTGCCCGCAGGCAATGAGCAGTTCTTC	CASSLPAGNEQFF
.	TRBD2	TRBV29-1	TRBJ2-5	TGCAGCGCCACTAGCGGGGGGGTCTGGGAGACCCAGTACTTC	CSATSGGVWETQYF
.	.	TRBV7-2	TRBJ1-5	TGTGCCAGCAGCTTCCAACAGGGCGGGCAGCCCCAGCATTTT	CASSFQQGGQPQHF
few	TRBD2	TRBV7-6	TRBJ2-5	TGTGCCAGCAGCTTATCGGGGGGGACCCAGTACTTC	CASSLSGGTQYF
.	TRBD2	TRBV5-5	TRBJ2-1	TGTGCCAGCAGCGCAGCGGGGGGACCTACAAATGAGCAGTTCTTC	CASSAAGGPTNEQFF
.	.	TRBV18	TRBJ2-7	TGTGCCAGCTCACCCTTGGCGAGAGACGAGCAGTACTTC	CASSPLARDEQYF
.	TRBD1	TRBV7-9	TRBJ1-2	TGTGCCAGCAGCCCAGCCCCCGGACAGGGAAAGTATGGCTACACCTTC	CASSPAPGQGKYGYTF
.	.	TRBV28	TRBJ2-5	TGTGCCAGCAGTCCGGGGGACAGATTTAATCAAGAGACCCAGTACTTC	CASSPGDRFNQETQYF
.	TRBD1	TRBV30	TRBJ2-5	TGTGCCTGGAGTGTTGGGGACAGGGGGGGGAGAGAGACCCAGTACTTC	CAWSVGDRGGRETQYF
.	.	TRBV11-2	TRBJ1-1	TGTGCCAGCAGCCCCAAGGGGACCACTGAAGCTTTCTTT	CASSPKGTTEAFF
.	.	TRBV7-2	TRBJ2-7	TGTGCCAGCAGCCCCCAAAGCGGCCCCTACGAGCAGTACTTC	CASSPQSGPYEQYF
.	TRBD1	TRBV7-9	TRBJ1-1	TGTGCCAGCGAACCGGGGACAGCCTACACTGAAGCTTTCTTT	CASEPGTAYTEAFF
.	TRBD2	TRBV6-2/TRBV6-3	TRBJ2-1	TGTGCCAGCAGTTACTCTGGGGTAGCGGGAGATAATGAGCAGTTCTTC	CASSYSGVAGDNEQFF
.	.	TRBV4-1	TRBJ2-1	TGCGCCAGCAGCCAAGTCGATTTAATCCCTGTGAGCAATGAGCAGTTCTTC	CASSQVDLIPVSNEQFF
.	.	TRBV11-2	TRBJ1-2	TGTGTCAGCAGCCTAGAATGGACGGAGGGTGGCTACACCTTC	CVSSLEWTEGGYTF
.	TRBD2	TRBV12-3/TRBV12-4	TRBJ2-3	TGTGCCGTCCATGGCGGGGGGGGCGGAGATACGCAGTATTTT	CAVHGGGGGDTQYF
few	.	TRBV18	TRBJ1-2	TGTGCCAGCTCACCAGGCTACCGGGCGGGTGGCTACACCTTC	CASSPGYRAGGYTF
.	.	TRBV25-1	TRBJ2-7	TGTGCCAGCAGTGACCCGGGACGGCCTGCCTACAATGAGCAGTACTTC	CASSDPGRPAYNEQYF
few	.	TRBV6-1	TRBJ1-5	TGTGCCAGCAGTGAAATGGGGATTGGCAATCAGCCCCAGCATTTT	CASSEMGIGNQPQHF
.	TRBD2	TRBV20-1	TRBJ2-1	TGCAGTGCTACCGGGACTAGCGGAGGAGGGGCATACAATGAGCAGTTCTTC	CSATGTSGGGAYNEQFF
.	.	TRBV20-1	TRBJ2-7	TGCAGTGCTGACCAGGGGGGCGAGCAGTACTTC	CSADQGGEQYF
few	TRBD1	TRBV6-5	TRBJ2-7	TGTGCCAGCAGCGCTCCGGGACAGGGGGCCCCCTACGAGCAGTACTTC	CASSAPGQGAPYEQYF